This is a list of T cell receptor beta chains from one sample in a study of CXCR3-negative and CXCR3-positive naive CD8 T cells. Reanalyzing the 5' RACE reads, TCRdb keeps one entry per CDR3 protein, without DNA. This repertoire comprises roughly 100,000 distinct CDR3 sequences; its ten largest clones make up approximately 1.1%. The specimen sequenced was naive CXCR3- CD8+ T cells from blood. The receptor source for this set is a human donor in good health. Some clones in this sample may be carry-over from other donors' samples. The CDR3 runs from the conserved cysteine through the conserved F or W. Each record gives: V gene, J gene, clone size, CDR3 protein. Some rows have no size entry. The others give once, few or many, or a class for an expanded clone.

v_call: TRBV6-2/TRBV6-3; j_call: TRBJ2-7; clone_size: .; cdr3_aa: CASRALAGGYEQYF
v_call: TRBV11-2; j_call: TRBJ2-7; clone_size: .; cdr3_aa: CASSPTPSDEQYF
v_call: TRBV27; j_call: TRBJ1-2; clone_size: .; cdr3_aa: CASSLSFRGHRDYGYTF
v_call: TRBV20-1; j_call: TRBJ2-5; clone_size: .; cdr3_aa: CSARDNLGLEETQYF
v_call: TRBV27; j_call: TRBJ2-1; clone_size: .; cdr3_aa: CASTPRAPEDNEQFF
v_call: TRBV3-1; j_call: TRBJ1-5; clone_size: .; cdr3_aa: CASSQEIGGFRQPQHF
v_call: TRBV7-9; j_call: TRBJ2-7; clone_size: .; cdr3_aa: CASNGQGRTYEQYF
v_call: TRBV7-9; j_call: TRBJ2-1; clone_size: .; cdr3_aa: CASFGSYNEQFF
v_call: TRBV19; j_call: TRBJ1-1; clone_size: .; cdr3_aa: CASSIDLNTEAFF
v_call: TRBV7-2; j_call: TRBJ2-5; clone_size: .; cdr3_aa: CASSPLLAGELQETQYF
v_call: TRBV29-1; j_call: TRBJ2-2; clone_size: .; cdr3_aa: CSVGLGANTGELFF
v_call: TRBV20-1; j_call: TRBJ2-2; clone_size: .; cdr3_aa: CSARDLAVTGELFF
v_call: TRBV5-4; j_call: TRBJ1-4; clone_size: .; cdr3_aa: CASSLFGREKLFF
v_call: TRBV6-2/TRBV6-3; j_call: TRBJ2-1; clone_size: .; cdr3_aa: CASSYSVTSGGVSYNEQFF
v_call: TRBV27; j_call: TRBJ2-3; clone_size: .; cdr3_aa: CASTSRGTDTQYF
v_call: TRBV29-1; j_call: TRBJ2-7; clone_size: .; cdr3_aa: CSVEDLVGTYYEQYF
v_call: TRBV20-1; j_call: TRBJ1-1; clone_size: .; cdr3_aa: CSARGQAITEAFF
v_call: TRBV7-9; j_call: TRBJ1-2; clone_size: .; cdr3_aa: CASSLVGQAFHGYTF
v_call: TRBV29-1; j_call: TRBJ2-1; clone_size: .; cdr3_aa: CSVSGTGNEQFF
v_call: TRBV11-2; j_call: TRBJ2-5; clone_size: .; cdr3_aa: CASRGFEETQYF
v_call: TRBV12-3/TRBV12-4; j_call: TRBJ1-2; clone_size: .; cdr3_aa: CASSSLDSDYGYTF
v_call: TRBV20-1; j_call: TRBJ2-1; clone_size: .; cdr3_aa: CSARATSAEQFF
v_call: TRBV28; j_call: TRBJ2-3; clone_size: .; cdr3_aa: CASSPSKKDTQYF
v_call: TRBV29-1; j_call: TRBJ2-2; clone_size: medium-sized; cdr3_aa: CSVSDGAGELFF
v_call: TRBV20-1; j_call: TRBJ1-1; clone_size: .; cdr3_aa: CSAPNRVLNNEAFF
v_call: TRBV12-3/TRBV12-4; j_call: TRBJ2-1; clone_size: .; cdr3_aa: CASSLGLGNEQFF
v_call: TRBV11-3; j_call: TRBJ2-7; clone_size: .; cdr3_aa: CASRHHGTGAYEQYF
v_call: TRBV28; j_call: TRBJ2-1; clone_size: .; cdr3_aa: CASSYGLASYNEQFF
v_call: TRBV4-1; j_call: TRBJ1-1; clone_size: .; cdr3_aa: CASSLRVSTEAFF